These 12 T cell receptor beta chains were sequenced from one sample in a study of CD8 T cells in Susac syndrome. RNA amounts of roughly 0.45 to 1 ug underwent reverse transcription with random hexamers. TCRdb re-derived calls from the immunoSEQ multiplex PCR reads in MiXCR, one entry per CDR3 protein. Of about 80,000 distinct CDR3 sequences in the sample, approximately 96% are singletons; the top ten hold around 0.41%. The material sequenced was CD8+ T cells from PBMCs. The receptors come from a human donor with Susac syndrome.

The DNA for the CDR3 is TGTGCCAGTACCGGGACAGGGGGCTATGGCTACACCTTC. It encodes CASTGTGGYGYTF. V is TRBV19 and J is TRBJ1-2, with 11 bases aligning to TRBD1. The CDR3 extends over 13 amino acids. Germline V gives CDR1 LNHDA, CDR2 SQIVND (reference sequence). Germline trimming cut 7 bases from V and 4 bases from J; bases unmatched to any gene: 2.

V usage is TRBV12-3 or TRBV12-4 and J usage is TRBJ2-3; 7 nucleotides agree with TRBD1. J lost 5 bases, V lost 5 bases, and 10 bases had no gene match. The CDR3 has 15 residues. CDR3 bases: TGTGCCAGCAGTCAACGACAGGGACGGGGAGATACGCAGTATTTT. Encoded protein: CASSQRQGRGDTQYF.

For the CDR3, the DNA is TGCAGCGTTGAAGATCGTCGGCAGGGAGAAGGAAACACCATATATTTT. The encoded protein is CSVEDRRQGEGNTIYF. V and J are TRBV29-1 and TRBJ1-3; a possible D gene is TRBD1 (5 bases). With 0 bases removed from V and 4 bases from J, the gap between germline ends came to 16 bases. Germline V lookup: CDR1 SQVTM, CDR2 ANQGSEA. The CDR3 sequence is 16 residues long.

J is TRBJ1-1 and V is TRBV5-1, with D possibly being TRBD1 (5 bases). The CDR3 loop spans 13 amino acids. Germline V gene sequence: CDR1 SGHRS, CDR2 YFSETQ. Trimming left V 3 bases short and J 6 bases short, with 12 bases between. The chain's CDR3 is CASSWEGTAEAFF. The CDR3, as DNA: TGCGCCAGCAGCTGGGAGGGGACCGCTGAAGCTTTCTTT.

The chain has TRBV15 and TRBJ2-7, with 9 bases identical to TRBD1. This CDR3 contains 21 residues. J was trimmed by 1 base and V by 6 bases; bases with no gene match: 25. Germline CDR1 and CDR2: LNHNV and YYDKDF (reference sequence). CDR3 DNA: TGTGCCACCAGTAACGGCTTCCTCCGGGACAGGGAAGTCTCCCAATCCTACGAGCAGTACGTC. It codes for CATSNGFLRDREVSQSYEQYV.

V is TRBV13 and J is TRBJ2-7; possible D gene TRBD1, 6 bases. From germline, CDR1 is PRHDT and CDR2 FYEKMQ (reference sequence). The CDR3 covers 16 residues. Trimming removed 0 bases at V and 4 bases at J, with 16 bases between. DNA of the CDR3: TGTGCCAGCAGCTTAGGGGGACCGGGACAAGGGTACGAGCAGTACTTC. Translation: CASSLGGPGQGYEQYF.

This clonotype has only a few counts. The chain has TRBV7-3 and TRBJ1-1; D perhaps matches TRBD1 (5 bases). Per the germline V gene, CDR1 is SGHTA and CDR2 is FQGTGA. This CDR3 contains 13 residues. V lost 4 bases and J lost 4, with 10 bases in between. The CDR3 here is CASSSGTGTEAFF. CDR3 sequence (DNA): TGTGCCAGCAGCTCCGGGACTGGCACTGAAGCTTTCTTT.

The chain has TRBV18 and TRBJ1-1, with D perhaps TRBD1 (5 bases). The CDR3 sequence is 13 residues long. The germline V gene encodes CDR1 KGHSH and CDR2 LQKENI. V dropped 4 bases and J dropped 5 bases, with 11 bases sitting between them. The CDR3 loop is CASSLVGGTEAFF. DNA for the CDR3: TGTGCCAGCTCACTGGTGGGGGGGACTGAAGCTTTCTTT.

DNA for the CDR3: TGCAGTGCGCGGGACTTTAAGCTCTCCTACAATGAGCAGTTCTTC. It specifies CSARDFKLSYNEQFF. The gene calls are TRBV20-1 and TRBJ2-1, with D perhaps matching TRBD2 (6 bases). Trimming removed 6 bases at V and 0 bases at J, with 15 bases between. The CDR3 has 15 amino acids. Germline V CDR1 and CDR2: DFQATT, SNEGSKA (reference sequence).

The chain uses TRBV25-1 and TRBJ2-1; no firm D call. This CDR3 comprises 11 residues. CDR1 and CDR2 (germline): MGHDK, SYGVNS. V lost 8 bases, J lost 4 bases, and 6 bases lay in between. The CDR3 spells CASGPYNEQFF. DNA for the CDR3: TGTGCCAGCGGACCTTACAATGAGCAGTTCTTC.

The chain has TRBV20-1 and TRBJ2-5, with a possible D match to TRBD2 (6 bases). The CDR3 is 20 amino acids. Germline values: CDR1 DFQATT, CDR2 SNEGSKA (reference sequence). V shed 0 bases and J shed 3 bases, with 29 bases lying between them. The chain's CDR3 is CSARDDRGTGANLFEETQYF. The CDR3 region has the DNA TGCAGTGCTAGAGATGACCGCGGGACTGGGGCCAATTTGTTTGAAGAGACCCAGTACTTC.

This clonotype was seen only once. The CDR3 is CATSGLIFNSPLHF. CDR3 nucleotide sequence: TGTGCCACCTCGGGGCTGATCTTTAATTCACCCCTCCACTTT. This chain joins TRBV15 and TRBJ1-6; D is possibly TRBD1 (5 bases). V shed 8 bases and J shed 6 bases, with 14 bases lying between them. CDR1 LNHNV and CDR2 YYDKDF come from the germline V gene (reference sequence). CDR3 length: 14 amino acids.